The present T cell receptor beta chain was sequenced within a study of identical twins. Study-wide results and caveats: Carriage of fewer insertions was seen in abundant cord blood beta clonotypes, whereas memory repertoires showed none.

TCRdb analysed the 5' RACE reads with MiXCR anew, one entry per CDR3 protein. The sample consists of 690,000 or so distinct CDR3 sequences, 6% to 6.5% of them appearing once. The CDR3 sequence is 16 residues long. Germline CDR1 reads SGHTA; CDR2 reads FQGNSA. Trimming at V came to 5 bases and at J to 6 bases, leaving 7 bases not matched to a gene. Points on this clonotype: Its antigen is not known.

The chain has TRBV7-2 and TRBJ2-2; 12 nucleotides match TRBD1. The sequence was collected from a man in his late teens or twenties in good health. Specimen: naive T cells sorted from blood. CDR3 residues: CASSPSGTGGPGELFF. The CDR3 DNA is TGTGCCAGCAGCCCCTCCGGGACAGGGGGCCCCGGGGAGCTGTTTTTT.